One sample yielded the 8 T cell receptor beta chains listed below, sequenced in a study of beta chain features in type 1 diabetes. The authors reverse transcribed all of the isolated RNA, so sequencing captured expressed TCRB transcripts. Sequencing was performed with immunoSEQ multiplex PCR; in TCRdb, only in-frame clones are kept and a portion is missing. The sample carries around 280,000 clones, around 7.8% recorded once. The sample was central memory CD4+ T cells from blood. The receptors shown here come from a woman aged 18-35 years in good health.

This clone was seen many times. This rearrangement joins TRBV4-1 to TRBJ2-4, with D maybe TRBD1 (5 bases). Germline V gene data show CDR1 as MGHRA and CDR2 as YSYEKL. The CDR3 loop spans 16 amino acids. V shed 0 bases and J shed 6 bases, with 15 bases lying between them. CDR3 protein: CASSQDRAGYGNIQYF. The CDR3 coding sequence is TGCGCCAGCAGCCAAGATAGGGCAGGGTATGGAAACATTCAGTACTTC.

This clone has more than one count but fewer than ten. The chain joins TRBV9 to TRBJ2-4, with unresolved D. The V and J ends lost 4 bases and 3 bases respectively, with 14 bases between them. CDR3 size: 15 residues. Per germline, CDR1 SGDLS and CDR2 YYNGEE. The CDR3 loop reads CASSPRPGSKNIQYF. In DNA form, the CDR3 reads TGTGCCAGCAGCCCCCGCCCAGGCAGCAAAAACATTCAGTACTTC.

The gene calls are TRBV4-2 and TRBJ2-3, with D possibly TRBD2 on 5 matching bases. Trimming removed 1 base at V and 5 bases at J, with 10 bases between. Germline lookup yields CDR1 LGHNA and CDR2 YNFKEQ. There are 14 residues in the CDR3. The CDR3, as DNA: TGTGCCAGCAGCCAAGGCCATGCGGGAGATACGCAGTATTTT. This translates into CASSQGHAGDTQYF.

A few counts support this clone. V usage is TRBV9 and J usage is TRBJ2-5, with 8 positions matching TRBD2. The CDR3 runs to 20 residues. Germline loops: CDR1 SGDLS, CDR2 YYNGEE. Losses at the gene ends were 0 bases for V and 1 base for J; bases not matched to a gene: 17. The DNA for the CDR3 is TGTGCCAGCAGCGTAGCAGCGGGATATACACTTAGCGGGACCCAAGAGACCCAGTACTTC. This encodes CASSVAAGYTLSGTQETQYF.

This clone was seen many times. The sample contains more than one DNA sequence encoding this CDR3. The genes are TRBV27 and TRBJ2-5; 8 positions agree with TRBD1. Germline CDR1 is MNHEY and CDR2 is SMNVEV (reference sequence). J was trimmed by 4 bases and V by 10 bases; bases with no gene match: 8. The CDR3 length is 13 residues. DNA of the CDR3: TGTGCCACCGGTACAGGGGGTCGAGAGACCCAGTACTTC. Its translation is CATGTGGRETQYF.

This clone was seen at least ten times. This chain connects TRBV5-4 to TRBJ2-2; maybe TRBD2 (6 bases). The V end lost 6 bases, the J end lost 3 bases, and 9 bases lay between the germline ends. Germline values: CDR1 SGHNT, CDR2 YYREEE (reference sequence). This CDR3 comprises 13 residues. The CDR3 sequence: CASKRRDTGELFF. The CDR3 DNA follows: TGTGCCAGCAAAAGGAGGGACACCGGGGAGCTGTTTTTT.

This clone was detected only a few times. The chain combines TRBV9 with TRBJ2-2; 7 bases line up with TRBD1. From germline, CDR1 is SGDLS and CDR2 YYNGEE. The CDR3 runs to 14 residues. Trimming cost V 7 bases and J 1 base; bases outside gene matches: 4. As DNA, the CDR3 is TGTGCCAGCCAGGGACAGAAGAACACCGGGGAGCTGTTTTTT. It translates to CASQGQKNTGELFF.

In its sample, this clone was seen a few times. Here the CDR3 DNA reads TGCGCCAGCACCCGAGGAGCGGGGGTGGACTATGGCTACACCTTC. Translated, it gives CASTRGAGVDYGYTF. The chain couples TRBV5-1 to TRBJ1-2; a weak D match, TRBD1 (5 bases). Germline-derived CDR1 and CDR2 are SGHRS and YFSETQ. Between the trimmed V and J ends, which lost 6 bases and 3 bases, there was a span of 18 bases. The CDR3 runs to 15 residues.